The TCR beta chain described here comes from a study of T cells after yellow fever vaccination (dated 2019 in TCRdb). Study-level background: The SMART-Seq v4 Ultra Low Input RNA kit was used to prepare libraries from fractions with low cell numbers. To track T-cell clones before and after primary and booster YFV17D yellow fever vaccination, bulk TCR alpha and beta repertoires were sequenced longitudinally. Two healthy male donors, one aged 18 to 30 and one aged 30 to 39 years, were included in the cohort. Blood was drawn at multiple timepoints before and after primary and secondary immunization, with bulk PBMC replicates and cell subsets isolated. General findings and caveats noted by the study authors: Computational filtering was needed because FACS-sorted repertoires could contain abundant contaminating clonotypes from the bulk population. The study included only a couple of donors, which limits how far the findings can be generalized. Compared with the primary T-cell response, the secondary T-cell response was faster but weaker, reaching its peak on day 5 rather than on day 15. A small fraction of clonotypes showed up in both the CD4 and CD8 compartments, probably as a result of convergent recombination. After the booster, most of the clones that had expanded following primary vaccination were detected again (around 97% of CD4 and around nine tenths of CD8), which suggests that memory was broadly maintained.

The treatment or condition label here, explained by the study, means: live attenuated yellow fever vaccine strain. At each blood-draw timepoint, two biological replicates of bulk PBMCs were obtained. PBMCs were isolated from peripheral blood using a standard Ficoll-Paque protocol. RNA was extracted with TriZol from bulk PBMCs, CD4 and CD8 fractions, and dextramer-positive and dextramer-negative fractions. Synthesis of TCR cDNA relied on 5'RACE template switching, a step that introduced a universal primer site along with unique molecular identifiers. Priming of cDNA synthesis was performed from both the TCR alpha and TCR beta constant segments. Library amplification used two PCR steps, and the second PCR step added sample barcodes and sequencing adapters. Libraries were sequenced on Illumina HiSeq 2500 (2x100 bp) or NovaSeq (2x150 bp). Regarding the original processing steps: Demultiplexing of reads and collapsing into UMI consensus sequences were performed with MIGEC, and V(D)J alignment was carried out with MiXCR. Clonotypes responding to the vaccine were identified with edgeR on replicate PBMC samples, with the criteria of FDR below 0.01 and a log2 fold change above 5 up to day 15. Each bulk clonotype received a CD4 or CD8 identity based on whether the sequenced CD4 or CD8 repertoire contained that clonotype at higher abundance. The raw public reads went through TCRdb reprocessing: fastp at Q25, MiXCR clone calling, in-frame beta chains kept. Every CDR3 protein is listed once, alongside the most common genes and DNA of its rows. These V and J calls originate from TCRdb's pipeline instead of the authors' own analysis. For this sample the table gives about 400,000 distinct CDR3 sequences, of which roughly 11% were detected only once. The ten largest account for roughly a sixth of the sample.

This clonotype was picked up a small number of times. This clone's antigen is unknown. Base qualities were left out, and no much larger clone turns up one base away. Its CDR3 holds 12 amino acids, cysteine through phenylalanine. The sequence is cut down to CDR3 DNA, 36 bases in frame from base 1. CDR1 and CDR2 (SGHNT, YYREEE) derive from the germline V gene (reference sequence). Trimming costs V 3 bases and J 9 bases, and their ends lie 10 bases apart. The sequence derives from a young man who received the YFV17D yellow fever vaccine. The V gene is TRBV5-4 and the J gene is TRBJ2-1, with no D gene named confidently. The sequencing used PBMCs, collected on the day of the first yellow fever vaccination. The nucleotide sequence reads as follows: TGTGCCAGCAGCTGGGCCCTGGCTGAGCAGTTCTTC. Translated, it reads CASSWALAEQFF.